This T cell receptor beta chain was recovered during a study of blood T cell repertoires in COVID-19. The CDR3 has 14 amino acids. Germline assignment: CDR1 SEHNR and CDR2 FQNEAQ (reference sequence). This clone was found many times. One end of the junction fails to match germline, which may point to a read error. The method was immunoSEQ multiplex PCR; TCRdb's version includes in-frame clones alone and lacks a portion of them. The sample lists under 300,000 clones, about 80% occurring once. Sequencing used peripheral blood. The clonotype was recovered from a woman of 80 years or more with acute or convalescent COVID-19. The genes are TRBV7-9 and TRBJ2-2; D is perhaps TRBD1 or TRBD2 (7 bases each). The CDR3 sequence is CASTGAGDTGELFF. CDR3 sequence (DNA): TGTGCTAGCACAGGGGCGGGGGACACCGGGGAGCTGTTTTTT.